Shown below are 20 T cell receptor beta chains from a single sample sequenced in a study of blood T cell repertoires in COVID-19. Assay used: immunoSEQ multiplex PCR; TCRdb lists only in-frame clones, some missing. The sample gives roughly 25,000 clones, 80% to 85% of which show up once; 7.5% to 10% is in the top ten. Sequencing was carried out using peripheral blood. These receptors were obtained from a human donor in a cohort sampled during active COVID-19.

The chain carries TRBV6-5 and TRBJ1-6; TRBD1 agrees at 7 bases. This CDR3 contains 15 residues. V was pared by 6 bases and J by 10 bases, with 12 bases of the junction left unmatched. The V gene's germline CDR1 is MNHEY and CDR2 SVGAGI. Here the CDR3 DNA reads TGTGCCAGCAGCCGAGAGACAGGGTCGAAATCACCCCTCCACTTT. This sequence encodes CASSRETGSKSPLHF.

The chain links TRBV12-3 or TRBV12-4 to TRBJ1-1; possible D gene TRBD1, 5 bases. The CDR3 extends over 13 amino acids. Trimming took 3 bases from V and 1 from J, leaving 6 bases between them. The CDR3 bases are TGTGCCAGCAGTTTGACAGCGAACACTGAAGCTTTCTTT. The encoded protein is CASSLTANTEAFF.

The chain is built from TRBV30 and TRBJ1-1; possibly TRBD1 for D (5 bases). CDR1 and CDR2 from the germline V gene are GTSNPN and SVGIG (reference sequence). Trimming removed 3 bases at V and 1 base at J, with 15 bases between. This CDR3 region has 15 residues. For the CDR3, the DNA is TGTGCCTGGAGCGGGACTCCCAACGCGAACACTGAAGCTTTCTTT. As protein: CAWSGTPNANTEAFF.

The chain has TRBV10-3 and TRBJ2-3, with D perhaps TRBD2 (6 bases). CDR3 length: 14 residues. Germline lookup yields CDR1 ENHRY and CDR2 SYGVKD. Trimming left V 3 bases short and J 1 base short, with 8 bases between. The DNA for the CDR3 is TGTGCCATCAGTGAAGGCGGGGGCACAGATACGCAGTATTTT. Protein product: CAISEGGGTDTQYF.

The V and J genes are TRBV7-2 and TRBJ2-1; D might be TRBD2 (5 bases). CDR1 and CDR2 (germline): SGHTA, FQGNSA. Trimming removed 3 bases from V and 4 bases from J, with 13 bases in between. This CDR3 is built from 15 residues. The CDR3 DNA reads TGTGCCAGCAGCTTTGGACTTCAAACTTACAATGAGCAGTTCTTC. Translating it yields CASSFGLQTYNEQFF.

This chain joins TRBV14 and TRBJ2-1; perhaps TRBD1 as D (5 bases). The CDR3 spans 17 residues. The germline V gene encodes CDR1 SGHDN and CDR2 FVKESK. Trimming stripped 4 bases from V and 0 bases from J, with 16 bases between. DNA of the CDR3: TGTGCCAGCAGCCTGGGCACCAGGGCCTACTCCTACAATGAGCAGTTCTTC. This encodes CASSLGTRAYSYNEQFF.

This rearrangement joins TRBV24-1 to TRBJ2-7; the D gene is possibly TRBD2 (6 bases). This CDR3 region has 19 residues. The germline CDR1 and CDR2 sequences are KGHDR and SFDVKD. Trimming left V 4 bases short and J 0 bases short, with 24 bases between. As DNA, the CDR3 is TGTGCCACCAGTGAGGGACCGGGACGGAGGACGGGACTCTCCTACGAGCAGTACTTC. Translation gives CATSEGPGRRTGLSYEQYF.

Only a few counts were recorded for this clone. The sample has other DNA sequences that encode this CDR3 too. The rearrangement uses TRBV19 and TRBJ2-2, with 7 bases lining up with TRBD1. Unmatched junction bases numbered 5, after V lost 5 bases and J lost 5 bases. The CDR3 contains 14 residues. CDR1 is LNHDA, CDR2 SQIVND, per germline (reference sequence). CDR3 coding DNA: TGTGCCAGTAGTCTAACAGGGGCGACCGGGGAGCTGTTTTTT. This sequence encodes CASSLTGATGELFF.

The DNA of the CDR3 is TGTGCCAGTAGTATCCAGGTCTGGCAGGGGATCACAACTAATGAAAAACTGTTTTTT. This translates into CASSIQVWQGITTNEKLFF. The chain joins TRBV19 to TRBJ1-4, with D possibly TRBD1 on 6 matching bases. Trimming cost V 3 bases and J 0 bases, with 20 bases left between them. This CDR3 has 19 amino acids. Germline V lookup: CDR1 LNHDA, CDR2 SQIVND (reference sequence).

This clone appeared a few times. V and J are TRBV4-1 and TRBJ2-2; 10 nucleotides line up with TRBD2. Germline lookup yields CDR1 MGHRA and CDR2 YSYEKL. V dropped 4 bases and J dropped 7; count of bases not matched to a gene: 15. The CDR3 loop spans 18 amino acids. CDR3 nucleotides: TGCGCCAGCAGCCTTAACCCCCCCGAGCGGGGGGGAATCGGGGAGCTGTTTTTT. Encoded protein: CASSLNPPERGGIGELFF.

The chain links TRBV12-2 to TRBJ2-5; the DNA was not compared with TRBD1, the D call given in the table. TRBV12-2 is a pseudogene. This CDR3 spans 16 amino acids. This CDR3 is CASRPGTGRYQETQYF. As DNA, the CDR3 is TGTGCAAGTCGCCCTGGGACAGGCAGATACCAAGAGACCCAGTACTTC.

J is TRBJ1-2 and V is TRBV4-2, with TRBD1 matching 9 bases. CDR3 size: 18 residues. V shed 0 bases and J 0 bases; nucleotides not matched to a gene: 8. The germline V gene has CDR1 LGHNA and CDR2 YNFKEQ. Here the CDR3 reads CASSQDKDRGYTNYGYTF. CDR3 in DNA: TGTGCCAGCAGCCAAGATAAGGACAGGGGATACACTAACTATGGCTACACCTTC.

By share, this clone ranks as medium-sized (0.01 to 0.1%). This rearrangement joins TRBV9 to TRBJ2-3, with TRBD2 as a possible D gene (6 bases). The CDR3 spans 15 residues. The germline V gene has CDR1 SGDLS and CDR2 YYNGEE. V shed 0 bases and J shed 4 bases, with 12 bases lying between them. The CDR3 spells CASSVGLASSDTQYF. In nucleotides, the CDR3 is TGTGCCAGCAGCGTAGGGCTAGCGTCGTCAGATACGCAGTATTTT.

J is TRBJ1-1 and V is TRBV6-2 or TRBV6-3, with D possibly matching TRBD1 (6 bases). This CDR3 comprises 13 residues. Per the germline V gene, CDR1 is MNHEY and CDR2 is SVGEGT. V was trimmed by 3 bases and J by 6 bases, leaving 11 bases between them. The CDR3 loop is CASSYVGGPEAFF. CDR3 sequence (DNA): TGTGCCAGCAGTTATGTAGGGGGACCTGAAGCTTTCTTT.

The genes are TRBV7-8 and TRBJ1-2, with TRBD1 identical over 8 bases. The germline V gene has CDR1 SGHVS and CDR2 FQNEAQ. This CDR3 is built from 16 residues. The junction had 9 bases not matched to a gene; V was cut back by 4 bases and J by 2 bases. CDR3 residues: CASSWSRWDRNYGYTF. The DNA for the CDR3 is TGTGCCAGCAGCTGGAGCCGGTGGGACAGGAACTATGGCTACACCTTC.

The chain employs TRBV9 and TRBJ2-1; D gene ambiguous. V was cut by 4 bases and J by 6 bases, with 14 bases left in between. The germline V gene encodes CDR1 SGDLS and CDR2 YYNGEE. The CDR3 is made up of 14 amino acids. The CDR3 protein is CASSQSIAGNEQFF. The CDR3 DNA sequence: TGTGCCAGCAGCCAATCGATAGCTGGCAATGAGCAGTTCTTC.

The chain employs TRBV5-1 and TRBJ2-3; TRBD2 agrees at 9 bases. The J segment lost 5 bases and the V segment lost 3 bases, leaving 7 bases of the junction unmatched. Per the germline V gene, CDR1 is SGHRS and CDR2 is YFSETQ. The CDR3 extends over 15 amino acids. CDR3 nucleotide sequence: TGCGCCAGCAGCTCTAGCGGGACCCTGGGAGATACGCAGTATTTT. Encoded protein: CASSSSGTLGDTQYF.

This clone was recorded only once. The J gene is TRBJ1-2, the V gene TRBV27, with 9 bases fitting TRBD1. In germline, CDR1 is MNHEY, CDR2 SMNVEV (reference sequence). The CDR3 consists of 15 residues. The V and J ends lost 7 bases and 6 bases, in that order; junction bases with no gene match: 12. The CDR3 DNA follows: TGTGCCAGCACTCGGACAGGGGCCGGGTGGAATGGCTACACCTTC. Its protein is CASTRTGAGWNGYTF.

V and J are TRBV5-4 and TRBJ2-5, with unresolved D. Trimming left V 2 bases short and J 4 bases short, with 12 bases between. The CDR3 consists of 14 residues. Germline V gene sequence: CDR1 SGHNT, CDR2 YYREEE (reference sequence). CDR3 in amino acids: CASSFGSAGETQYF. The CDR3 DNA follows: TGTGCCAGCAGCTTTGGCTCAGCAGGAGAGACCCAGTACTTC.

The rearrangement uses TRBV7-8 and TRBJ2-7; no clear D. V lost 5 bases, J lost 8 bases, and 13 bases lay in between. The CDR3 extends over 12 amino acids. CDR1 is SGHVS, CDR2 FQNEAQ, per germline. The CDR3 loop reads CASSRHRVQQYF. DNA for the CDR3: TGTGCCAGCAGCCGTCACCGGGTACAGCAGTACTTC.